This T cell receptor beta chain was retrieved from a study of blood T cell repertoires in COVID-19. V lost 3 bases to trimming and J lost 5 bases, with 13 bases between them. CDR3 size: 15 residues. Germline CDR1 is MNHEY and CDR2 is SVGAGI. Assay: immunoSEQ multiplex PCR; the TCRdb copy retains only in-frame clones and omits some. The table has just over 150,000 clones, 70% to 85% seen once; the top ten hold approximately 10%. This sequence originates from a woman aged 45-65 years with acute or convalescent COVID-19. Sequenced sample: peripheral blood. The chain has TRBV6-5 and TRBJ2-2, with D perhaps TRBD1 (5 bases). The CDR3 loop reads CASSYAGIGTGELFF. The CDR3 coding sequence is TGTGCCAGCAGTTATGCAGGGATTGGAACCGGGGAGCTGTTTTTT.